Presented here are 29 T cell receptor beta chains from one specimen sequenced in a study of blood T cell repertoires in COVID-19. Sequenced by immunoSEQ multiplex PCR; TCRdb stores in-frame clones only, minus some. The repertoire holds 150,000 to 200,000 clones, with over 75% as singletons. The sample was peripheral blood. All receptors come from a human donor in a cohort sampled during active COVID-19.

This chain uses TRBV27 with TRBJ2-7; D not certain. The CDR3 contains 14 residues. Germline lookup yields CDR1 MNHEY and CDR2 SMNVEV (reference sequence). V dropped 4 bases and J dropped 4 bases, with 14 bases sitting between them. CDR3 bases: TGTGCCAGCAGTTCCCGACCACTCGGGTACGAGCAGTACTTC. Translating it yields CASSSRPLGYEQYF.

The chain employs TRBV6-5 and TRBJ1-1; 9 bases line up with TRBD1. This CDR3 spans 14 amino acids. Germline-derived CDR1 and CDR2 are MNHEY and SVGAGI. V was clipped by 6 bases and J by 5 bases; unmatched bases: 7. CDR3: CASRAGQGVTEAFF. CDR3 sequence (DNA): TGTGCCAGCAGGGCGGGACAGGGAGTGACTGAAGCTTTCTTT.

The chain recombines TRBV4-3 with TRBJ2-3; possible D gene TRBD2, 5 bases. The V end lost 0 bases, the J end lost 1 base, and 8 bases lay between the germline ends. The germline CDR1 and CDR2 sequences are LGHNA and YSLEER. The CDR3 runs 15 residues. Here the CDR3 DNA reads TGCGCCAGCAGCCAAGATGAGGGAGGCACAGATACGCAGTATTTT. Protein product: CASSQDEGGTDTQYF.

This sequence joins TRBV18 and TRBJ2-2; TRBD1 matches at 7 bases. The V gene's germline CDR1 is KGHSH and CDR2 LQKENI. After removal of 2 bases from V and 3 bases from J, the junction contained 3 bases not matched to a gene. The CDR3 covers 15 residues. This chain's CDR3 is CASSPRQGDTGELFF. The DNA of the CDR3 is TGTGCCAGCTCACCAAGACAGGGAGACACCGGGGAGCTGTTTTTT.

The chain carries TRBV9 and TRBJ2-5; 16 bases match TRBD2. CDR3 length equals 16 residues. Unmatched junction bases numbered 7, after V lost 4 bases and J lost 7 bases. CDR1 is SGDLS, CDR2 YYNGEE, per germline. The CDR3 protein is CASSSGLAGGFGTQYF. CDR3 in DNA: TGTGCCAGCAGCTCGGGACTAGCGGGGGGGTTCGGGACCCAGTACTTC.

The CDR3 nucleotides read TGTGCCAGCAGCTCGGTCAGGGGGGCCTCCTACGAGCAGTACTTC. Residues: CASSSVRGASYEQYF. The chain is built from TRBV11-2 and TRBJ2-7, with D possibly being TRBD1 (7 bases). The CDR3 totals 15 residues. Trimming shortened V by 4 bases and J by 0 bases, and 13 bases separated the two germline ends. The germline V gene has CDR1 SGHAT and CDR2 FQNNGV. The full variable domain, rest sourced from reference TRBV11-2 and TRBJ2-7, is EAGVAQSPRYKIIEKRQSVAFWCNPISGHATLYWYQQILGQGPKLLIQFQNNGVVDDSQLPKDRFSAERLKGVDSTLKIQPAKLEDSAVYLCASSSVRGASYEQYFGPGTRLTVT.

V usage is TRBV10-3 and J usage is TRBJ2-5; D remains ambiguous. The CDR3 contains 14 residues. The germline V and J ends were trimmed by 10 bases and 5 bases, with 20 bases remaining between them. Germline V gives CDR1 ENHRY, CDR2 SYGVKD. Written as DNA, the CDR3 is TGTGCCACCGCGTCCAAACCTCCCTTGGAGACCCAGTACTTC. Residues: CATASKPPLETQYF.

This sequence joins TRBV5-6 and TRBJ1-2; TRBD1 matches at 7 bases. Germline CDR1 and CDR2: SGHDT and YYEEEE. V was clipped by 0 bases and J by 5 bases; unmatched bases: 10. The CDR3 is 16 amino acids. The CDR3 DNA is TGTGCCAGCAGCTTGGGTCAATACAGGGGAGAATATGGCTACACCTTC. Protein: CASSLGQYRGEYGYTF.

V gene TRBV5-1 combines with J gene TRBJ2-4; 7 bases are a match to TRBD2. This CDR3 region has 15 residues. CDR1 is SGHRS and CDR2 is YFSETQ in the germline V gene. The trim removed 0 bases at V and 6 bases at J, leaving 6 bases unmatched. The CDR3 sequence is CASSLAAGEGNIQYF. The CDR3 coding sequence is TGCGCCAGCAGCTTGGCGGCGGGGGAAGGAAACATTCAGTACTTC.

Details on this clone: Germline and junction disagree at one end, which may indicate a read error. V gene TRBV20-1 combines with J gene TRBJ1-3; D ambiguous. This CDR3 comprises 10 residues. The V gene's germline CDR1 is DFQATT and CDR2 SNEGSKA (reference sequence). Here the CDR3 reads CSARERTIYF. The CDR3 region has the DNA TGCAGTGCTCGAGAGAGAACCATATATTTT.

The chain carries TRBV6-5 and TRBJ2-5, with 7 positions matching TRBD1. In germline, CDR1 is MNHEY, CDR2 SVGAGI. The CDR3 consists of 15 residues. J lost 1 base, V lost 6 bases, and 8 bases had no gene match. The CDR3 DNA is TGTGCCAGCAGAGGGACAGCAAGCCCCCAAGAGACCCAGTACTTC. This gives the protein CASRGTASPQETQYF.

This chain connects TRBV5-5 to TRBJ1-5; tentative D call: TRBD1 (5 bases). This CDR3 is 15 amino acids long. V lost 4 bases and J 2 bases, leaving 13 bases between the germline ends. Germline CDR1 reads SGHKS; CDR2 reads YYEKEE (reference sequence). CDR3 sequence: CASSKDGGGNQPQHF. For the CDR3, the DNA is TGTGCCAGCAGCAAGGACGGAGGGGGCAATCAGCCCCAGCATTTT.

The rearrangement links TRBV7-2 to TRBJ1-4; D is undetermined. The CDR3 extends over 14 amino acids. CDR1 is SGHTA, CDR2 FQGNSA, per germline. Deletions cut 2 bases from V and 0 bases from J, with 4 bases between. CDR3: CASSLQATNEKLFF. The CDR3 DNA follows: TGTGCCAGCAGCTTACAGGCAACTAATGAAAAACTGTTTTTT.

The J gene is TRBJ2-1, the V gene TRBV12-5; D is possibly TRBD1 (6 bases). Germline CDR1 LGHNT, CDR2 FRNRAP. Deletions cut 3 bases from V and 3 bases from J, with 15 bases between. The CDR3 totals 16 residues. This CDR3 reads CASGLQDRWIYNEQFF. CDR3 sequence (DNA): TGTGCTAGTGGTTTACAAGACAGGTGGATCTACAATGAGCAGTTCTTC.

The gene calls are TRBV3-1 (or the pseudogene TRBV3-2) and TRBJ1-5; no reliable D call. This CDR3 comprises 14 residues. Germline V gene lookup returns CDR1 LGHDT and CDR2 YNNKEL (reference sequence). V dropped 2 bases and J dropped 5 bases, with 10 bases sitting between them. CDR3 in amino acids: CASSQRAVDQPQHF. CDR3 DNA: TGTGCCAGCAGCCAACGCGCCGTCGATCAGCCCCAGCATTTT.

This rearrangement joins TRBV30 to TRBJ2-7; 7 positions match TRBD1. The CDR3 totals 13 residues. Trimming at V came to 2 bases and at J to 6 bases, leaving 7 bases not matched to a gene. Germline lookup yields CDR1 GTSNPN and CDR2 SVGIG (reference sequence). CDR3 amino acids: CAWSTGQASEQYF. Written as DNA, the CDR3 is TGTGCCTGGAGTACAGGACAGGCCAGCGAGCAGTACTTC.

This chain joins TRBV29-1 and TRBJ1-2; 9 bases are a match to TRBD1. CDR1 is SQVTM, CDR2 ANQGSEA, per germline. Unmatched junction bases numbered 8, after V lost 7 bases and J lost 8 bases. The CDR3 has 12 amino acids. The CDR3 DNA sequence: TGCAGCGGCATACAGGGGGCGTTAGGCTACACCTTC. This codes for CSGIQGALGYTF.

The chain joins TRBV12-3 or TRBV12-4 to TRBJ2-7; a weak D match, TRBD1 (6 bases). Deletions cut 6 bases from V and 3 bases from J, with 12 bases between. CDR3 length: 13 residues. CDR3 in amino acids: CASSAGQLYEQYF. The CDR3 region has the DNA TGTGCCAGCAGCGCCGGACAGCTCTACGAGCAGTACTTC.

This clone was recorded only once. This chain uses TRBV7-2 with TRBJ2-7; 10 positions match TRBD1. In germline, CDR1 is SGHTA, CDR2 FQGNSA. The CDR3 consists of 15 residues. The junction had 7 bases not matched to a gene; V was cut back by 5 bases and J by 3 bases. DNA for the CDR3: TGTGCCAGCAGCCTCAGGACAGGGGGGGTCTACGAGCAGTACTTC. Residues: CASSLRTGGVYEQYF.

The J gene is TRBJ2-5, the V gene TRBV19; the D gene is possibly TRBD2 (5 bases). The CDR3 spans 14 residues. V was clipped by 3 bases and J by 5 bases, with 13 bases between them. Germline CDR1 is LNHDA and CDR2 is SQIVND (reference sequence). CDR3 region: CASSIPGSRETQYF. CDR3 bases: TGTGCCAGTAGTATCCCGGGATCGAGGGAGACCCAGTACTTC.

The DNA for the CDR3 is TGTGCCAGCAGCTTGGTTTCGGGGACTAGTATATCCACAGATACGCAGTATTTT. The encoded protein is CASSLVSGTSISTDTQYF. The chain recombines TRBV5-5 with TRBJ2-3; 8 nucleotides match TRBD2. Looked up from germline, CDR1 is SGHKS and CDR2 is YYEKEE (reference sequence). The V gene end was trimmed by 0 bases and the J gene end by 2 bases; junction bases not matched to a gene: 11. This CDR3 has 18 residues.

The genes are TRBV19 and TRBJ2-5; D is possibly TRBD2 (6 bases). Trimming removed 2 bases at V and 2 bases at J, with 15 bases between. This CDR3 is built from 16 residues. Per the germline V gene, CDR1 is LNHDA and CDR2 is SQIVND (reference sequence). The CDR3 nucleotides are TGTGCCAGTAGTATAAGGTCATGGGAGGTACAAGAGACCCAGTACTTC. Translating it yields CASSIRSWEVQETQYF.

This sequence joins TRBV9 and TRBJ2-3; 7 positions match TRBD2. This CDR3 is built from 17 residues. After removal of 0 bases from V and 0 bases from J, the junction contained 7 bases not matched to a gene. In germline, CDR1 is SGDLS, CDR2 YYNGEE. Here the CDR3 reads CASSVGRASGSTDTQYF. CDR3 DNA: TGTGCCAGCAGCGTAGGGAGGGCTAGCGGCAGCACAGATACGCAGTATTTT.

The J gene is TRBJ1-1, the V gene TRBV14; a weak D match, TRBD1 (6 bases). CDR1 and CDR2 (germline): SGHDN, FVKESK. Between the trimmed V and J ends, which lost 0 bases and 5 bases, there was a span of 7 bases. The CDR3 covers 13 residues. The CDR3 loop reads CASSQEGATEAFF. DNA for the CDR3: TGTGCCAGCAGCCAAGAGGGGGCAACTGAAGCTTTCTTT.

This clone was detected once. The chain recombines TRBV9 with TRBJ1-5, with D tentatively TRBD1 (6 bases). Trimming removed 0 bases from V and 6 bases from J, with 13 bases in between. Germline CDR1 reads SGDLS; CDR2 reads YYNGEE. The CDR3 is made up of 15 amino acids. CDR3 sequence: CASSVEPGASQPQHF. In DNA, the CDR3 is TGTGCCAGCAGCGTAGAGCCAGGGGCTAGTCAGCCCCAGCATTTT.

The table lists this clone with a few counts. This chain uses TRBV4-3 with TRBJ1-1; the D gene is possibly TRBD1 (5 bases). Trimming left V 4 bases short and J 3 bases short, with 15 bases between. The CDR3 has 15 residues. Germline loops: CDR1 LGHNA, CDR2 YSLEER. The CDR3 bases are TGCGCCAGCAGCCTACAGGCTCAGGGTGACACTGAAGCTTTCTTT. Residues: CASSLQAQGDTEAFF.

The chain employs TRBV12-5 and TRBJ1-2, with 8 nucleotides matching TRBD1. The germline V gene encodes CDR1 LGHNT and CDR2 FRNRAP. CDR3 length: 13 residues. V was clipped by 6 bases and J by 8 bases; unmatched bases: 8. CDR3 sequence reads: CASGTGGSGGYTF. DNA for the CDR3: TGTGCTAGTGGCACAGGGGGGAGCGGAGGCTACACCTTC.

Concerning this clone: The sample has other DNA sequences that encode this CDR3 too. The genes are TRBV9 and TRBJ2-4; a possible D gene is TRBD2 (5 bases). Germline values: CDR1 SGDLS, CDR2 YYNGEE. Trimming pared 0 bases from V and 0 bases from J, leaving 13 bases between. The CDR3 consists of 17 residues. The chain's CDR3 is CASSVAVRVLAKNIQYF. The CDR3 DNA is TGTGCCAGCAGCGTAGCAGTGAGGGTACTAGCCAAAAACATTCAGTACTTC.

The J gene is TRBJ2-1, the V gene TRBV4-3; tentative D call: TRBD1 (6 bases). This CDR3 is built from 14 residues. V was cut by 2 bases and J by 5 bases, with 10 bases left in between. Germline CDR1 reads LGHNA; CDR2 reads YSLEER. The CDR3 region has the DNA TGCGCCAGCAGCCAAACTGACAGGAACAATGAGCAGTTCTTC. This encodes CASSQTDRNNEQFF.